These 32 T cell receptor beta chains were sequenced from one sample in a study of T-cell memory formation after mild COVID-19. TCRdb re-called the 5' RACE reads with MiXCR, one entry per CDR3 protein. The repertoire holds approximately 440,000 distinct CDR3 sequences, with about 19% as singletons. Sequenced input: PBMCs or a T cell subset sorted from them (not recorded which). The receptors here all came from an adult woman who had mild COVID-19 (a few samples of this study predate the infection). Cell type and time point are not known.

In this sample, this clonotype turned up a few times. The chain couples TRBV12-3 or TRBV12-4 to TRBJ2-2, with D possibly being TRBD1 or TRBD2 (6 bases each). V lost 5 bases and J lost 4, with 8 bases in between. This CDR3 region has 13 residues. The CDR3 coding sequence is TGTGCCAGCAGTCGGGGGCTCACCGGGGAGCTGTTTTTT. This gives the protein CASSRGLTGELFF.

J is TRBJ2-2 and V is TRBV5-5, with 10 nucleotides matching TRBD2. CDR1 is SGHKS and CDR2 is YYEKEE in the germline V gene (reference sequence). The CDR3 is 16 amino acids. With 4 bases clipped from V and 4 bases from J, the junction kept 7 bases outside the gene matches. CDR3 DNA: TGTGCCAGCAGCCCCGGACTAGCGGAGCTCACCGGGGAGCTGTTTTTT. Translating gives CASSPGLAELTGELFF.

This clonotype has ten or more counts. This chain links TRBV6-2 or TRBV6-3 with TRBJ2-1; D possibly uses TRBD1 or TRBD2 (5 bases each). V lost 5 bases and J 4 bases, leaving 12 bases between the germline ends. CDR3 length: 14 residues. Per the germline V gene, CDR1 is MNHEY and CDR2 is SVGEGT. The CDR3 bases are TGTGCCAGCAGTCCCGGGACGAATTACAATGAGCAGTTCTTC. Residues: CASSPGTNYNEQFF.

The chain uses TRBV5-1 and TRBJ2-3, with D hard to call. Trimming took off 7 bases at V and 6 bases at J, with 12 bases between the two ends. CDR3 length equals 12 residues. CDR1 is SGHRS, CDR2 YFSETQ, per germline. CDR3 DNA sequence: TGCGCCAGCCAGCTGGCCCCGGATACGCAGTATTTT. It encodes CASQLAPDTQYF.

The chain employs TRBV9 and TRBJ2-3, with D perhaps TRBD1 or TRBD2 (5 bases each). This CDR3 region has 17 residues. Trimming cost V 0 bases and J 2 bases, with 16 bases left between them. Germline V gene lookup returns CDR1 SGDLS and CDR2 YYNGEE. The CDR3: CASSVEVRGWDTDTQYF. In DNA, the CDR3 is TGTGCCAGCAGCGTAGAGGTGAGGGGCTGGGACACAGATACGCAGTATTTT. The full variable domain, with the rest looked up from reference TRBV9 and TRBJ2-3, is DSGVTQTPKHLITATGQRVTLRCSPRSGDLSVYWYQQSLDQGLQFLIQYYNGEERAKGNILERFSAQQFPDLHSELNLSSLELGDSALYFCASSVEVRGWDTDTQYFGPGTRLTVL.

A few counts support this clonotype. The CDR3 nucleotides read TGTGCCACCAGTGTGGGGGCGACCGGGGAGCTGTTTTTT. Its protein product is CATSVGATGELFF. The chain couples TRBV15 to TRBJ2-2, with D perhaps TRBD1 (6 bases). Trimming took off 6 bases at V and 5 bases at J, with 10 bases between the two ends. The CDR3 contains 13 residues. In germline, CDR1 is LNHNV, CDR2 YYDKDF (reference sequence).

The chain carries TRBV6-2 or TRBV6-3 and TRBJ2-7, with D perhaps matching TRBD1 (6 bases). Trimming took off 2 bases at V and 5 bases at J, with 13 bases between the two ends. This CDR3 has 14 residues. Germline V gene sequence: CDR1 MNHEY, CDR2 SVGEGT. The chain's CDR3 is CASSYAGARDEQYF. DNA of the CDR3: TGTGCCAGCAGTTACGCAGGGGCTAGGGACGAGCAGTACTTC.

This clonotype has just a few counts. The chain uses TRBV5-1 and TRBJ1-5; 11 bases fit TRBD1. The germline V gene encodes CDR1 SGHRS and CDR2 YFSETQ. J gave up 7 bases and V 0 bases, and 6 bases lay outside the gene matches. This CDR3 spans 16 amino acids. The CDR3 DNA sequence: TGCGCCAGCAGCTTGGGGACAGGGGGCCGGGGACAGCCCCAGCATTTT. It translates to CASSLGTGGRGQPQHF.

The chain employs TRBV5-1 and TRBJ2-2; D is perhaps TRBD2 (6 bases). Looked up from germline, CDR1 is SGHRS and CDR2 is YFSETQ. Trimming stripped 2 bases from V and 2 bases from J, with 13 bases between. The CDR3 is 16 amino acids. The CDR3 loop is CASSLGTRTNTGELFF. Written as DNA, the CDR3 is TGCGCCAGCAGCTTAGGGACTCGAACTAACACCGGGGAGCTGTTTTTT.

This clonotype was recorded a few times. The J gene is TRBJ2-7, the V gene TRBV4-3; 8 bases are shared with TRBD2. The ends lost 4 bases at V and 6 bases at J; junction bases unmatched: 5. CDR3 length: 13 residues. The V gene's germline CDR1 is LGHNA and CDR2 YSLEER. CDR3 protein: CASSLSSGSEQYF. CDR3 sequence (DNA): TGCGCCAGCAGCCTATCCAGCGGGAGCGAGCAGTACTTC.

This clonotype was seen only a few times. The chain employs TRBV18 and TRBJ2-5; D gene uncertain. CDR3 length equals 12 residues. Trimming took off 1 base at V and 5 bases at J, with 5 bases between the two ends. CDR1 and CDR2 from the germline V gene are KGHSH and LQKENI. In nucleotides, the CDR3 is TGTGCCAGCTCACCACTGAGCGAGACCCAGTACTTC. Amino acids: CASSPLSETQYF.

This clonotype was detected a few times. The chain couples TRBV10-3 to TRBJ2-1; 9 positions agree with TRBD2. CDR3 length equals 13 residues. Germline V gene sequence: CDR1 ENHRY, CDR2 SYGVKD. Trimming at V came to 11 bases and at J to 6 bases, leaving 8 bases not matched to a gene. The CDR3 coding sequence is TGTGCCTCCGGACTAGCGATGTCCAATGAGCAGTTCTTC. Translation: CASGLAMSNEQFF.

CDR3 coding DNA: TGTGCCAGCAGCTTACTCTTGGGGAATGAGCAGTTCTTC. Encoded protein: CASSLLLGNEQFF. The gene calls are TRBV7-9 and TRBJ2-1; D gene ambiguous. V lost 2 bases to trimming and J lost 7 bases, with 9 bases between them. In germline, CDR1 is SEHNR, CDR2 FQNEAQ (reference sequence). The CDR3 sequence is 13 residues long.

The chain employs TRBV6-1 and TRBJ2-1, with 12 positions matching TRBD2. The V gene's germline CDR1 is MNHNS and CDR2 SASEGT. The V gene end was trimmed by 4 bases and the J gene end by 3 bases; junction bases not matched to a gene: 4. This CDR3 spans 16 amino acids. The CDR3 coding sequence is TGTGCCAGCAGTGTTGGACTAGCGGGGTACTACAATGAGCAGTTCTTC. This encodes CASSVGLAGYYNEQFF.

This clonotype showed up just once. The chain uses TRBV4-1 and TRBJ2-5; TRBD2 matches at 15 bases. CDR1 is MGHRA and CDR2 is YSYEKL in the germline V gene. This CDR3 comprises 20 residues. V lost 3 bases to trimming and J lost 1 base; unmatched junction nucleotides: 12. CDR3: CASSQQKTGTSGGPQETQYF. CDR3 DNA sequence: TGCGCCAGCAGCCAGCAGAAAACCGGGACTAGCGGGGGGCCCCAAGAGACCCAGTACTTC.

This clonotype was observed at least ten times. This chain links TRBV9 with TRBJ2-3; the D is unclear. The CDR3 sequence is 13 residues long. V dropped 4 bases and J dropped 3 bases, with 9 bases sitting between them. Germline CDR1 SGDLS, CDR2 YYNGEE. CDR3 protein: CASSLLRTDTQYF. The DNA of the CDR3 is TGTGCCAGCAGCCTTTTGAGGACAGATACGCAGTATTTT.

The chain links TRBV9 to TRBJ1-2; D may be TRBD1 (5 bases). V dropped 0 bases and J dropped 8 bases, with 11 bases sitting between them. Per the germline V gene, CDR1 is SGDLS and CDR2 is YYNGEE. The CDR3 totals 13 residues. CDR3 amino acids: CASSVGGRAGYTF. The CDR3, as DNA: TGTGCCAGCAGCGTAGGGGGCAGGGCGGGCTACACCTTC.

J is TRBJ1-1 and V is TRBV27, with D hard to call. Trimming removed 4 bases at V and 7 bases at J, with 19 bases between. The CDR3 has 15 residues. Looked up from germline, CDR1 is MNHEY and CDR2 is SMNVEV (reference sequence). The CDR3 DNA sequence: TGTGCCAGCAGTTCCAAGCAGAAAGCGTGGGGTGAAGCTTTCTTT. It is translated as CASSSKQKAWGEAFF.

The CDR3 here is CASADRGTEAFF. CDR3 in DNA: TGTGCCAGCGCGGACAGGGGAACTGAAGCTTTCTTT. V and J are TRBV19 and TRBJ1-1; TRBD1 aligns across 9 bases. CDR3 length: 12 residues. Germline CDR1 LNHDA, CDR2 SQIVND (reference sequence). V was clipped by 9 bases and J by 5 bases; unmatched bases: 4.

The chain joins TRBV6-2 or TRBV6-3 to TRBJ2-7; D remains unclear. Germline loops: CDR1 MNHEY, CDR2 SVGEGT. Trimming shortened V by 2 bases and J by 4 bases, and 9 bases separated the two germline ends. The CDR3 totals 13 residues. The CDR3 spells CASSYLGSYEQYF. The CDR3 DNA follows: TGTGCCAGCAGTTACCTGGGCAGTTACGAGCAGTACTTC.

There are a few counts of this clonotype. The chain uses TRBV12-3 or TRBV12-4 and TRBJ2-2; TRBD1 is a possible D gene (6 bases). With 4 bases removed from V and 7 bases from J, the gap between germline ends came to 16 bases. The CDR3 is 15 residues long. In nucleotides, the CDR3 is TGTGCCAGCAGTTCACAGGGTTGGCGTGGCGGGGAGCTGTTTTTT. Protein: CASSSQGWRGGELFF.

The chain is built from TRBV6-1 and TRBJ2-7; perhaps TRBD2 as D (5 bases). CDR1 and CDR2 (germline): MNHNS, SASEGT. Trimming removed 3 bases from V and 0 bases from J, with 9 bases in between. The CDR3 has 14 amino acids. DNA for the CDR3: TGTGCCAGCAGTGACGCGGGTCTCTCCTACGAGCAGTACTTC. Amino acids: CASSDAGLSYEQYF.

The chain employs TRBV6-1 and TRBJ2-7; TRBD1 might be the D (6 bases). This CDR3 region has 15 residues. V was pared by 0 bases and J by 0 bases, with 9 bases between. Germline-derived CDR1 and CDR2 are MNHNS and SASEGT. The chain's CDR3 is CASSEARTASYEQYF. As DNA, the CDR3 is TGTGCCAGCAGTGAAGCCAGGACAGCCTCCTACGAGCAGTACTTC.

This clonotype has more than one count but fewer than ten. This sequence may be a read error, since a much larger clone differs from it by one base. The chain links TRBV7-2 to TRBJ1-1; D is unclear. This CDR3 spans 13 amino acids. Germline assignment: CDR1 SGHTA and CDR2 FQGNSA. V was shortened by 3 bases and J by 0 bases, with 5 bases between the two germline ends. Here the CDR3 reads CASSFTVNTEAFF. The CDR3 DNA reads TGTGCCAGCAGCTTTACAGTGAACACTGAAGCTTTCTTT.

The chain has TRBV5-1 and TRBJ2-2; 10 bases fit TRBD1. This CDR3 comprises 17 residues. Trimming removed 2 bases from V and 7 bases from J; junction bases left unmatched: 11. Germline assignment: CDR1 SGHRS and CDR2 YFSETQ. The CDR3 sequence is CASSFGQGVEFGGELFF. The DNA of the CDR3 is TGCGCCAGCAGCTTCGGACAGGGGGTAGAGTTCGGCGGGGAGCTGTTTTTT.

The chain carries TRBV7-2 and TRBJ1-3; 8 positions agree with TRBD1. CDR3 length: 15 amino acids. Per the germline V gene, CDR1 is SGHTA and CDR2 is FQGNSA. The ends lost 5 bases at V and 4 bases at J; junction bases unmatched: 7. CDR3: CASSPQGASGNTIYF. The CDR3 nucleotides are TGTGCCAGCAGCCCCCAGGGGGCCTCAGGAAACACCATATATTTT.

This clonotype has just a few counts. The chain combines TRBV24-1 with TRBJ2-3; tentatively, D is TRBD2 (5 bases). V lost 3 bases to trimming and J lost 4 bases, with 7 bases between them. Per germline, CDR1 KGHDR and CDR2 SFDVKD. CDR3 size: 13 residues. The CDR3 DNA is TGTGCCACCAGTGATCACGGGGCAGATACGCAGTATTTT. Translating it yields CATSDHGADTQYF.

This rearrangement joins TRBV5-1 to TRBJ2-7, with 8 bases identical to TRBD2. Trimming at V came to 1 base and at J to 5 bases, leaving 5 bases not matched to a gene. Per the germline V gene, CDR1 is SGHRS and CDR2 is YFSETQ. CDR3 length equals 14 residues. CDR3 protein: CASSLSQAGDEQYF. The CDR3 coding sequence is TGCGCCAGCAGCTTGTCTCAAGCGGGAGACGAGCAGTACTTC.

The chain employs TRBV5-1 and TRBJ2-1; possibly TRBD1 or TRBD2 for D (5 bases each). CDR3 length: 13 residues. Germline V lookup: CDR1 SGHRS, CDR2 YFSETQ. The V gene lost 0 bases and the J gene lost 7 bases, with 8 bases spanning the gap. The CDR3 region is CASSLDWGNEQFF. In DNA, the CDR3 is TGCGCCAGCAGCTTGGATTGGGGGAATGAGCAGTTCTTC.

This sequence joins TRBV6-5 and TRBJ1-2; 8 nucleotides align to TRBD1. The CDR3 loop spans 13 amino acids. J gave up 6 bases and V 7 bases, and 7 bases lay outside the gene matches. Germline V gene lookup returns CDR1 MNHEY and CDR2 SVGAGI. The CDR3 protein is CASIDRGFNGYTF. The CDR3, as DNA: TGTGCCAGCATAGACAGGGGTTTTAATGGCTACACCTTC.

Ten or more counts support this clonotype. This sequence joins TRBV5-1 and TRBJ2-3; 7 positions agree with TRBD1. J was trimmed by 0 bases and V by 5 bases; bases with no gene match: 6. CDR1 and CDR2 (germline): SGHRS, YFSETQ. The CDR3 loop spans 15 amino acids. CDR3 region: CASRSRDSSTDTQYF. As DNA, the CDR3 is TGCGCCAGCAGATCTCGGGACAGCAGCACAGATACGCAGTATTTT.

This clonotype was counted ten times or more. The chain employs TRBV5-6 and TRBJ1-3; 7 bases are a match to TRBD1. Germline V gene sequence: CDR1 SGHDT, CDR2 YYEEEE. J was trimmed by 1 base and V by 2 bases; bases with no gene match: 9. This CDR3 spans 17 amino acids. The CDR3 DNA reads TGTGCCAGCAGCTTTTCGACAGGGAGAGAATCTGGAAACACCATATATTTT. Protein sequence: CASSFSTGRESGNTIYF.